This passage covers 2 T cell receptor beta chains from one sample sequenced in a study of graft-versus-host responses after intestinal transplantation. Clones were sequenced by immunoSEQ multiplex PCR, and TCRdb holds only the in-frame ones, with some missing. This table has roughly 9,400 clones, around a third appearing once. This specimen was alloreactive CD4+ T cells from a mixed lymphocyte reaction culture, taken before intestinal transplant. Described subset: CFSE-low proliferating T cells sorted from roughly six-day pre-transplant mixed lymphocyte reaction (GvH or HvG direction). The receptors were gathered from a human patient who received an intestinal transplant.

V usage is TRBV25-1 and J usage is TRBJ2-1; 8 bases match TRBD2. V lost 3 bases and J lost 5; bases outside the gene matches: 9. The CDR3 covers 16 residues. CDR1 and CDR2 (germline): MGHDK, SYGVNS. CDR3 bases: TGTGCCAGCAGTGATGGGACTAGTTCCCTGAACAATGAGCAGTTCTTC. As protein: CASSDGTSSLNNEQFF.

The chain carries TRBV5-8 and TRBJ1-6; D gene uncertain. The length of the CDR3 is 13 residues. The germline gives CDR1 SGHTS, CDR2 YDEGEE. The V end lost 1 base, the J end lost 7 bases, and 6 bases lay between the germline ends. CDR3: CASSLPVNSPLHF. CDR3 nucleotides: TGTGCCAGCAGCTTGCCTGTGAATTCACCCCTCCACTTT.